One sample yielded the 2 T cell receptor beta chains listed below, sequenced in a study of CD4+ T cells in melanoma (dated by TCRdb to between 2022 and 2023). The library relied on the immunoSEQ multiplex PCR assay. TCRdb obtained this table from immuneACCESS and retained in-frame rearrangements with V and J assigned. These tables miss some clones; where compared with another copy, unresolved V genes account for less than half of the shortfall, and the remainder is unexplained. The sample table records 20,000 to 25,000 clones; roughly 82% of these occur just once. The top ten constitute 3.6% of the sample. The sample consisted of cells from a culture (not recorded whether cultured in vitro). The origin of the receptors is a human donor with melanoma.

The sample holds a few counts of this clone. CDR3 coding DNA: TGCAGCGTCAATACAGGCTCGGGGACCCAGTACTTC. Protein product: CSVNTGSGTQYF. V and J are TRBV29-1 and TRBJ2-5, with D possibly being TRBD1 (5 bases). Per germline, CDR1 SQVTM and CDR2 ANQGSEA. CDR3 length: 12 residues. V lost 6 bases, J lost 7 bases, and 15 bases lay in between.

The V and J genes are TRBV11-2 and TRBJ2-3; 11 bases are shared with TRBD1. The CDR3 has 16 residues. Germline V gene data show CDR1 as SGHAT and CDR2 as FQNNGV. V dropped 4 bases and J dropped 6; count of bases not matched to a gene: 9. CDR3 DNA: TGTGCCAGCAGCTCAGGGACAGGGGGGTTCGGGGATACGCAGTATTTT. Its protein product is CASSSGTGGFGDTQYF.